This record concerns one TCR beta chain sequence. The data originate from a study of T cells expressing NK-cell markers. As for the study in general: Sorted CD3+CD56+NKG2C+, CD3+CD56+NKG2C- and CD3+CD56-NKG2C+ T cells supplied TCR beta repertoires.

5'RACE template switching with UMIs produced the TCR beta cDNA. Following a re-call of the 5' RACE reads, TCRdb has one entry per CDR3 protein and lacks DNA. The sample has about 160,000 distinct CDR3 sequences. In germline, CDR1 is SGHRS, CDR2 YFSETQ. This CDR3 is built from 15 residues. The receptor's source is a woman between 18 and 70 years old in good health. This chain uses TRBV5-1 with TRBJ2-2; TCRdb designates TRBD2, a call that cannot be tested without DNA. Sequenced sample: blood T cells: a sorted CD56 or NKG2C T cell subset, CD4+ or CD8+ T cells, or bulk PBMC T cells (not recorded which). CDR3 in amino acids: CASSLPGSGTGELFF. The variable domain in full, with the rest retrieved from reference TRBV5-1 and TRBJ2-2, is KAGVTQTPRYLIKTRGQQVTLSCSPISGHRSVSWYQQTPGQGLQFLFEYFSETQRNKGNFPGRFSGRQFSNSRSEMNVSTLELGDSALYLCASSLPGSGTGELFFGEGSRLTVL.